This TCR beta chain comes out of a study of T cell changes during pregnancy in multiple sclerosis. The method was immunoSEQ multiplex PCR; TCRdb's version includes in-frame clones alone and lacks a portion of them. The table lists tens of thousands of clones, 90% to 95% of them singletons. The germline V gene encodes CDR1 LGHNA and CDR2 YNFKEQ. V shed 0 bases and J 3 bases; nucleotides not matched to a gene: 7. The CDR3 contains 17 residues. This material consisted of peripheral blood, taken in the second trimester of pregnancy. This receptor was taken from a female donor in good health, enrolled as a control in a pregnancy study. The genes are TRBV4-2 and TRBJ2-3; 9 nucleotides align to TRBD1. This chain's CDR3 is CASSQDKDRGRTDTQYF. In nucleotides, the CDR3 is TGTGCCAGCAGCCAAGACAAGGACAGGGGTAGGACAGATACGCAGTATTTT.